Below, 17 T cell receptor beta chains from the same sample are listed, as sequenced in a study of shared clonotypes between healthy human individuals. TCRdb's table, derived via immunoSEQ multiplex PCR, lists solely in-frame clones and lacks some. The sample gives around 2.1 million clones, about 93% of which show up once; around 1.7% is in the top ten. Naive CD8 cells lacked CD45RO, underwent positive selection for CCR7 and left out terminally differentiated effector memory CD45RA+ cells. The specimen was naive CD8+ T cells from PBMCs. Receptors were obtained from a man younger than 30 in good health. Some clones in this sample may be carry-over from other donors' samples.

V is TRBV5-1 and J is TRBJ1-2; 8 nucleotides line up with TRBD1. The CDR3 sequence is 16 residues long. V was pared by 2 bases and J by 0 bases, with 6 bases of the junction left unmatched. In germline, CDR1 is SGHRS, CDR2 YFSETQ. CDR3 protein: CASSFGQGEANYGYTF. For the CDR3, the DNA is TGCGCCAGCAGCTTTGGACAGGGAGAAGCTAACTATGGCTACACCTTC. Using reference TRBV5-1 and TRBJ1-2 for the parts outside the CDR3, the full variable domain is KAGVTQTPRYLIKTRGQQVTLSCSPISGHRSVSWYQQTPGQGLQFLFEYFSETQRNKGNFPGRFSGRQFSNSRSEMNVSTLELGDSALYLCASSFGQGEANYGYTFGSGTRLTVV.

The chain couples TRBV6-1 to TRBJ2-5, with TRBD1 identical over 7 bases. Trimming removed 2 bases from V and 2 bases from J; junction bases left unmatched: 8. Germline CDR1 reads MNHNS; CDR2 reads SASEGT. CDR3 length: 16 amino acids. The CDR3 coding sequence is TGTGCCAGCAGTGAATCTGAGGGGGCCGATCAAGAGACCCAGTACTTC. As protein: CASSESEGADQETQYF.

The chain links TRBV27 to TRBJ2-7; 9 bases line up with TRBD1. The junction had 4 bases not matched to a gene; V was cut back by 8 bases and J by 2 bases. Germline V lookup: CDR1 MNHEY, CDR2 SMNVEV (reference sequence). The CDR3 covers 13 residues. The chain's CDR3 is CASRRDRAYEQYF. CDR3 DNA sequence: TGTGCCAGCCGGAGGGACAGGGCCTACGAGCAGTACTTC.

V is TRBV7-9 and J is TRBJ1-1; D is ambiguous. With 5 bases removed from V and 7 bases from J, the gap between germline ends came to 17 bases. Germline CDR1 is SEHNR and CDR2 is FQNEAQ (reference sequence). The CDR3 totals 14 residues. CDR3 loop: CASSQFGRPNEAFF. For the CDR3, the DNA is TGTGCCAGCAGCCAATTCGGACGGCCAAATGAAGCTTTCTTT.

Here the CDR3 reads CASSRGLEKPPYEQYF. The CDR3, as DNA: TGTGCCAGCTCACGCGGACTAGAGAAGCCCCCCTACGAGCAGTACTTC. V gene TRBV18 combines with J gene TRBJ2-7; 7 bases map to TRBD2. This CDR3 has 16 residues. Trimming removed 4 bases from V and 2 bases from J; junction bases left unmatched: 11. CDR1 is KGHSH and CDR2 is LQKENI in the germline V gene.

V usage is TRBV7-9 and J usage is TRBJ2-5; TRBD1 agrees at 8 bases. Unmatched junction bases numbered 10, after V lost 4 bases and J lost 0 bases. The CDR3 is 17 amino acids. Germline V lookup: CDR1 SEHNR, CDR2 FQNEAQ (reference sequence). CDR3 in amino acids: CASSSPDTGGYQETQYF. The CDR3, as DNA: TGTGCCAGCAGCTCCCCCGATACAGGGGGTTACCAAGAGACCCAGTACTTC.

The chain joins TRBV9 to TRBJ2-1, with TRBD2 matching over 12 bases. The germline gives CDR1 SGDLS, CDR2 YYNGEE. The trim removed 3 bases at V and 2 bases at J, leaving 3 bases unmatched. This CDR3 region has 16 residues. CDR3 bases: TGTGCCAGCAGCGCCTGGACTAGCGGGGCCTACAATGAGCAGTTCTTC. This codes for CASSAWTSGAYNEQFF.

The chain joins TRBV6-5 to TRBJ1-1; D is unclear. V was cut by 2 bases and J by 0 bases, with 7 bases left in between. The CDR3 contains 14 residues. Germline-derived CDR1 and CDR2 are MNHEY and SVGAGI. For the CDR3, the DNA is TGTGCCAGCAGTTACGGCGCCATGAACACTGAAGCTTTCTTT. Its translation: CASSYGAMNTEAFF.

The CDR3 coding sequence is TGTGCCAGTAGTGGGCTCGCGGGCGGGAGGGGGAATGAGCAGTTCTTC. It translates to CASSGLAGGRGNEQFF. J is TRBJ2-1 and V is TRBV19; TRBD2 aligns across 9 bases. In germline, CDR1 is LNHDA, CDR2 SQIVND (reference sequence). The CDR3 covers 16 residues. V dropped 5 bases and J dropped 7; count of bases not matched to a gene: 12.

V usage is TRBV5-1 and J usage is TRBJ1-5, with 10 bases fitting TRBD1. CDR1 SGHRS and CDR2 YFSETQ come from the germline V gene. The V segment lost 0 bases and the J segment 4 bases; nucleotides outside the gene matches: 13. The CDR3 covers 19 residues. CDR3 residues: CASSLAFRIRQGANQPQHF. In DNA, the CDR3 is TGCGCCAGCAGCTTGGCCTTCCGAATTAGACAGGGGGCGAATCAGCCCCAGCATTTT.

This rearrangement joins TRBV6-1 to TRBJ1-1, with TRBD1 as a possible D gene (5 bases). Trimming left V 7 bases short and J 4 bases short, with 10 bases between. The CDR3 runs to 12 residues. Germline V gene data show CDR1 as MNHNS and CDR2 as SASEGT. The CDR3 coding sequence is TGTGCCAGCAAGGGGAAGACCACTGAAGCTTTCTTT. As protein: CASKGKTTEAFF.

With respect to this clone: Other DNA sequences in the same sample also yield this CDR3. This sequence joins TRBV7-9 and TRBJ1-2, with 9 nucleotides matching TRBD1. Germline V gene lookup returns CDR1 SEHNR and CDR2 FQNEAQ (reference sequence). The CDR3 has 12 amino acids. Germline trimming cut 5 bases from V and 6 bases from J; bases unmatched to any gene: 1. The CDR3 coding sequence is TGTGCCAGCAGCCGGACAGGGGATGGCTACACCTTC. This gives the protein CASSRTGDGYTF.

The V gene is TRBV30, the J gene TRBJ2-2; 7 bases align to TRBD2. In germline, CDR1 is GTSNPN, CDR2 SVGIG (reference sequence). The CDR3 loop spans 14 amino acids. V lost 7 bases to trimming and J lost 1 base; unmatched junction nucleotides: 6. The CDR3 is CAFKRDRNTGELFF. The CDR3 nucleotides are TGTGCCTTCAAGCGGGATAGGAACACCGGGGAGCTGTTTTTT.

The chain carries TRBV9 and TRBJ2-7; the match to TRBD2 covers 10 bases. CDR1 SGDLS and CDR2 YYNGEE come from the germline V gene. The CDR3 is 16 residues long. The V gene end was trimmed by 0 bases and the J gene end by 2 bases; junction bases not matched to a gene: 5. CDR3 sequence (DNA): TGTGCCAGCAGCGTAGGAAGCGGGAGGGCCCCCTACGAGCAGTACTTC. Protein: CASSVGSGRAPYEQYF.

The chain links TRBV30 to TRBJ2-1; D may correspond to TRBD1 or TRBD2 (6 bases each). The germline CDR1 and CDR2 sequences are GTSNPN and SVGIG (reference sequence). The CDR3 consists of 16 residues. V was cut by 0 bases and J by 8 bases, with 20 bases left in between. The DNA for the CDR3 is TGTGCCTGGAGTGTAGGGGGACTCCGAAGGGGATATGAGCAGTTCTTC. It specifies CAWSVGGLRRGYEQFF.

The chain links TRBV28 to TRBJ2-7; D is unresolved. The CDR3 loop spans 13 amino acids. Trimming took off 5 bases at V and 3 bases at J, with 11 bases between the two ends. Germline V lookup: CDR1 MDHEN, CDR2 SYDVKM. The DNA of the CDR3 is TGTGCCAGCAGTCGGACGACCTTCTACGAGCAGTACTTC. It translates to CASSRTTFYEQYF.

This chain joins TRBV19 and TRBJ2-7; D perhaps matches TRBD1 (5 bases). This CDR3 is 14 amino acids long. Looked up from germline, CDR1 is LNHDA and CDR2 is SQIVND (reference sequence). V lost 4 bases and J 2 bases, leaving 12 bases between the germline ends. The CDR3 DNA sequence: TGTGCCAGTAGTAGGCAGGGCAGCCCCTACGAGCAGTACTTC. Its protein product is CASSRQGSPYEQYF.